This T cell receptor (beta chain) derives from a study of control samples from healthy donors and cancer patients. This clone was detected a few times. In germline, CDR1 is SGHAT, CDR2 FQDESV (reference sequence). With 5 bases clipped from V and 5 bases from J, the junction kept 5 bases outside the gene matches. The CDR3 covers 14 residues. The protocol was immunoSEQ multiplex PCR, while the TCRdb copy is restricted to in-frame clones and leaves out a portion. The table shows around 19,000 clones, with roughly 85% occurring only once. The rearrangement joins TRBV11-1 to TRBJ1-1; 10 positions agree with TRBD1. The specimen sequenced was PBMCs. The TCR comes from a man at least 80 years old with head and neck cancer. The chain's CDR3 is CASSPDRGITEAFF. The CDR3 nucleotides read TGTGCCAGCAGCCCGGACAGGGGGATAACTGAAGCTTTCTTT.